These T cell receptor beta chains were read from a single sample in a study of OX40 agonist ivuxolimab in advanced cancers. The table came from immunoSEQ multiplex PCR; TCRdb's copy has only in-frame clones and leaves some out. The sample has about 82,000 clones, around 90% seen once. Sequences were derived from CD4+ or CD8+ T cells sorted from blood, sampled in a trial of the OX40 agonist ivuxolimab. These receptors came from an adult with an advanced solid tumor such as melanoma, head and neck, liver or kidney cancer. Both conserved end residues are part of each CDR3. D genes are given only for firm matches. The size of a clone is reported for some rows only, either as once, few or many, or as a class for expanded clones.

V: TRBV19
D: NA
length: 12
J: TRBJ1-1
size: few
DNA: TGTGCCACCTCCCCCACTTCGGGCTGGGCTTTCTTT
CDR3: CATSPTSGWAFF

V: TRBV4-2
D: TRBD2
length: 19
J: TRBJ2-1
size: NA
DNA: TGTGCCGGCAGCCAAGAGCCTGGACTAGCGGGAGGGTCCTACAATGAGCAGTTCTTC
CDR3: CAGSQEPGLAGGSYNEQFF

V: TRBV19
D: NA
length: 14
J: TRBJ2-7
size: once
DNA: TGTGCCAGTAGTATAGATCGACTAGGTGTTGAGCAGTACTTC
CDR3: CASSIDRLGVEQYF

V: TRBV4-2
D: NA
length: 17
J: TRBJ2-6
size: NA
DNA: TGTGCCAGCAGCCAAGACCATCTTGGCTCTGGGGCCAACGTCCTGACTTTC
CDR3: CASSQDHLGSGANVLTF

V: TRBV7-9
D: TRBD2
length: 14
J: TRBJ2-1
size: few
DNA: TGTGCCAGCAGCTTAGCGGTAGCGGGAGTTGAGCAGTTCTTC
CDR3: CASSLAVAGVEQFF

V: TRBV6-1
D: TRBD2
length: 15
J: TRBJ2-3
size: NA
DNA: TGTGCCAGCACAAGGCGGGGGGAAAACACAGATACGCAGTATTTT
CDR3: CASTRRGENTDTQYF

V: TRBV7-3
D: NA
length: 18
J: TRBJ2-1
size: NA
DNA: TGTGCCAGCAGCTTAAAGCCCTCGGGGGAGCGCACCTACAATGAGCAGTTCTTC
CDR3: CASSLKPSGERTYNEQFF

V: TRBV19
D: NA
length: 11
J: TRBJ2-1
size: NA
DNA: TGTGCCAGTAGTATATACAATGAGCAGTTCTTC
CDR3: CASSIYNEQFF

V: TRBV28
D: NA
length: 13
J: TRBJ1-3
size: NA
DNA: TGTGCCAGCAGTTTATCGGGAGGAAACACCATATATTTT
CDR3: CASSLSGGNTIYF

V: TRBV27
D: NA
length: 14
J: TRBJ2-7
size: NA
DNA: TGTGCCAGCAGTTCCACAGGGATTTTCTACGAGCAGTACTTC
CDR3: CASSSTGIFYEQYF

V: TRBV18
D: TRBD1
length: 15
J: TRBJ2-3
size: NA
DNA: TGTGCCAGCTCAAAACAGGGGGCTAGCACAGATACGCAGTATTTT
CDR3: CASSKQGASTDTQYF

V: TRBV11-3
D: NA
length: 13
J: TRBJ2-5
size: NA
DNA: TGTGCCAGCAGCTTAGGCCGGCAAGAGACCCAGTACTTC
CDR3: CASSLGRQETQYF

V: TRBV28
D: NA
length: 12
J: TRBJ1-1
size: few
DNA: TGTGCCAGCAGGGGAGGGGTATCTGAAGCTTTCTTT
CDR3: CASRGGVSEAFF

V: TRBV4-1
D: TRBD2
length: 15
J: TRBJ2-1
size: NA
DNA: TGCGCCAGCAGGACTAGCCCCGGTTCCTACAATGAGCAGTTCTTC
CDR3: CASRTSPGSYNEQFF

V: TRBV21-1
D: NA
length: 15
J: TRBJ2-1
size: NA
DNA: TGTGCCAGCAGCAACTTAGCGGGAGGCTACAATGAGCAGTTCTTC
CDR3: CASSNLAGGYNEQFF

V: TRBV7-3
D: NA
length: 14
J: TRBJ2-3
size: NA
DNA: TGTGCCAGCAGCCCCACGGGGATAACAGATACGCAGTATTTT
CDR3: CASSPTGITDTQYF

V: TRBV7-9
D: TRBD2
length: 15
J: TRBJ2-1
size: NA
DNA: TGTGCCAGCAGCTTGGGAAGCGGGAACATCAATGAGCAGTTCTTC
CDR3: CASSLGSGNINEQFF

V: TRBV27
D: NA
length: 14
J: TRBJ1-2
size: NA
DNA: TGTGCCAGCAGTTTAGCGCCCGGGAGTGAGGGCTACACCTTC
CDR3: CASSLAPGSEGYTF

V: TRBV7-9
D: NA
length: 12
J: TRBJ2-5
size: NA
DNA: TGTGCCAGCAGCTTAATAGGGGAGACCCAGTACTTC
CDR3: CASSLIGETQYF

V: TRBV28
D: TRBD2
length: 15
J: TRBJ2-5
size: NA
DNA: TGTGCCAGCAGTTCCCCTTCTAGCGGACAAGAGACCCAGTACTTC
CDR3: CASSSPSSGQETQYF

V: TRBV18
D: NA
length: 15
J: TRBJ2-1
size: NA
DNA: TGTGCCAGCTCATCCAACAGGGACCCCTACAATGAGCAGTTCTTC
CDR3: CASSSNRDPYNEQFF

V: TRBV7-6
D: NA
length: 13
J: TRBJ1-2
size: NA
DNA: TGTGCCACAAGGCCCGGAGCTAACTATGGCTACACCTTC
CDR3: CATRPGANYGYTF

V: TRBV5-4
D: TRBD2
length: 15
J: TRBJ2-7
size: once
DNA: TGTGCCAGCAGCTTGGGACTAGCGGGGGAATACGAGCAGTACTTC
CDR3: CASSLGLAGEYEQYF

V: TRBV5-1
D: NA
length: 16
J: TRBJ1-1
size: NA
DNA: TGCGCCAGCAGCCGGCAGTGGGGCCGATTGAACACTGAAGCTTTCTTT
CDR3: CASSRQWGRLNTEAFF

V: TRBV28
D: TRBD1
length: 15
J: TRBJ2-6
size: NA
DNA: TGTGCCACCGCCGGACAGGTGAGAGGGGCCAACGTCCTGACTTTC
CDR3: CATAGQVRGANVLTF

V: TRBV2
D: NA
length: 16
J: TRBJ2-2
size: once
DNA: TGTGCCAGCACGCGGGACAGTGGAGCAAACACCGGGGAGCTGTTTTTT
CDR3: CASTRDSGANTGELFF

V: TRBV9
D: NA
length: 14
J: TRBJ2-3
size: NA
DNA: TGTGCCAGCTCGGGGATTCGGGGCGGGGATACGCAGTATTTT
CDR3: CASSGIRGGDTQYF

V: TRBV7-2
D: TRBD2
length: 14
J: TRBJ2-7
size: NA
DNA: TGTGCCAGCAGCTTAGGCGGGAGCCCCTACGAGCAGTACTTC
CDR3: CASSLGGSPYEQYF

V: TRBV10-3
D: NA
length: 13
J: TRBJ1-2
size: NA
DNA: TGTGCCATCAGTGAGAGCAGGGTCTATGGCTACACCTTC
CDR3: CAISESRVYGYTF

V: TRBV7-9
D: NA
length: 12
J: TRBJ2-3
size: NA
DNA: TGTGCCAGCAGCGCAGGGATAGATACGCAGTATTTT
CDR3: CASSAGIDTQYF

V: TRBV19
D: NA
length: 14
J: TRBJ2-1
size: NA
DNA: TGTGCCAGTAGGGTCGGGACCGGGTCCAATGAGCAGTTCTTC
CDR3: CASRVGTGSNEQFF

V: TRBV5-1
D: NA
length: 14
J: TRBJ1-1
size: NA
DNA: TGCGCCAGCAGGGCCGACGTCGGGGGCTGGGAAGCTTTCTTT
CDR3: CASRADVGGWEAFF

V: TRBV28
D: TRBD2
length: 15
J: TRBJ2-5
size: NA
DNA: TGTGCCAGCAGTTCGGGACTAGCGGGAGGCGGGACCCAGTACTTC
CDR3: CASSSGLAGGGTQYF

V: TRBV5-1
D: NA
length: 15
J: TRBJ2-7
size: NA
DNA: TGCGCCAGCAGCTTGGACCCACGAATTTCCTACGAGCAGTACTTC
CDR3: CASSLDPRISYEQYF

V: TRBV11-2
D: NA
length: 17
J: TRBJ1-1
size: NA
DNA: TGTGCCAGCAGCTTAGGGGAGGGGGGTATTAGGAACACTGAAGCTTTCTTT
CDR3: CASSLGEGGIRNTEAFF

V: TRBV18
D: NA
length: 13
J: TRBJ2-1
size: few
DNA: TGTGCCAGCTCACCGGGCAGATACAATGAGCAGTTCTTC
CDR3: CASSPGRYNEQFF

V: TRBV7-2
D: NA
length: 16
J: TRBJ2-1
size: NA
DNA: TGTGCCAGCAGCTTAGCGGCGAACAGGGAAAACAATGAGCAGTTCTTC
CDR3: CASSLAANRENNEQFF

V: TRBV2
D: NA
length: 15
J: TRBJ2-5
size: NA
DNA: TGTGCCAGCAGTCCGCAGGGCCTCGGGCAAGAGACCCAGTACTTC
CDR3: CASSPQGLGQETQYF

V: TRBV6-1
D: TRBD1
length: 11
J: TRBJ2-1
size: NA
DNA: TGTGCCGCACAGGGGTTCAATGAGCAGTTCTTC
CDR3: CAAQGFNEQFF

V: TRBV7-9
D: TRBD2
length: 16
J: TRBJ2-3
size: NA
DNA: TGTGCCAGCAGCTTAGGACTAGCGGGAAACACAGATACGCAGTATTTT
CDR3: CASSLGLAGNTDTQYF

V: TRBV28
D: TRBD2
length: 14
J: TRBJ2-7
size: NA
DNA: TGTGCCAGCAGTTTACCAGCGGGGAGCTACGAGCAGTACTTC
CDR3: CASSLPAGSYEQYF

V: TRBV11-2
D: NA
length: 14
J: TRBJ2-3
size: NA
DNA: TGTGCCAGCAGCTCGGGACTCTTCACAGATACGCAGTATTTT
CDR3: CASSSGLFTDTQYF

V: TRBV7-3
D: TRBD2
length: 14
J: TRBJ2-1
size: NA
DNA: TGTGCCAGCAGCCCCGGGACTAGCGGGAGTGAGCAGTTCTTC
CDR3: CASSPGTSGSEQFF

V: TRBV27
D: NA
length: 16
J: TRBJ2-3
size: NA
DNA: TGTGCCAGCAGTTCCCCCTCCGCCCCGAGCACAGATACGCAGTATTTT
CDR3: CASSSPSAPSTDTQYF

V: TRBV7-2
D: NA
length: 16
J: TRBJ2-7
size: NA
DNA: TGTGCCAGCAGCTTAAGGGCGGGGTTAAGCTCCTACGAGCAGTACTTC
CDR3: CASSLRAGLSSYEQYF

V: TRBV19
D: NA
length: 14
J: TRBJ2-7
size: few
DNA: TGTGCCAGTAGTGAGCAGATCGGTCCCTACGAGCAGTACTTC
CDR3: CASSEQIGPYEQYF

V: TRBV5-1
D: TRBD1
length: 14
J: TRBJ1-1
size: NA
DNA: TGCGCCAGCAGCCCAGACAGGGCGAACACTGAAGCTTTCTTT
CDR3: CASSPDRANTEAFF

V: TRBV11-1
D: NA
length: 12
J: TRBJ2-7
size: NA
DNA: TGTGCCAGCAGCGGAAAAGCCTACGAGCAGTACTTC
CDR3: CASSGKAYEQYF

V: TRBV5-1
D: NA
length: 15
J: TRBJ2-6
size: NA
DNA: TGCGCCAGCAGCTTGGAAGGGGCTGGGGCCAACGTCCTGACTTTC
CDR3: CASSLEGAGANVLTF

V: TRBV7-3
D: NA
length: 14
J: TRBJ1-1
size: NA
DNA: TGTGCCAGCAGCTTGTCCGGGGGCGTTACTGAAGCTTTCTTT
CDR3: CASSLSGGVTEAFF

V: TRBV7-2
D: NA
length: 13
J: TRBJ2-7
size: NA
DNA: TGTGCCAGCAGCAGGGATCTCTCCTACGAGCAGTACTTC
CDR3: CASSRDLSYEQYF

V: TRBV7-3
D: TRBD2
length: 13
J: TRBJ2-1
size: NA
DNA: TGTGCCAGCAGCTCGACTAGCGAGGGGGAGCAGTTCTTC
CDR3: CASSSTSEGEQFF

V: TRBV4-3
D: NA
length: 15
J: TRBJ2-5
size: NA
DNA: TGCGCCAGCAGCCAAGATGAGAGGGAAACTTCAGCCCAGTACTTC
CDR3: CASSQDERETSAQYF

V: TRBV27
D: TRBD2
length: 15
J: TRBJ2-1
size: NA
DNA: TGTGCCAGCAGCCCAGGACTAGCTGGGTACAATGAGCAGTTCTTC
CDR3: CASSPGLAGYNEQFF